The source of this T cell receptor (beta chain) is a study of graft-versus-host responses after intestinal transplantation (dated by TCRdb to about 2021). About the full investigation: Recipients received multivisceral, liver-intestinal, or isolated intestinal transplants. Every recipient was given anti-thymocyte globulin induction, followed by around three years of maintenance tacrolimus and steroids. Graft-versus-host and host-versus-graft alloreactive T cell clones were tracked in the graft, circulation and bone marrow after intestinal transplantation using bulk TCR-beta CDR3 sequencing. To identify alloreactive clones, pre-transplant mixed lymphocyte reaction products were sequenced and compared with unstimulated pre-transplant donor and recipient T cells. Of the 20 to 30 intestinal transplant recipients enrolled in the cohort, one of whom was a retransplant, a few patients without pretransplant specimens were excluded. A peak of at least 4% donor T cells among recipient peripheral blood mononuclear cells was the definition used for donor T cell macrochimerism. Rather than being sequenced by the commercial service, samples from a few later patients were sequenced in-house on an Illumina MiSeq and processed with MiXCR. Here is what the overall study found, with its caveats: GvH clones were detected in recipient bone marrow, and some appeared earlier in ileal mucosa or blood, consistent with an intestinal mucosal origin. Peak levels of circulating GvH clones were associated with declines in HvG clones early after transplant. The relatively low number and heterogeneity of intestinal transplant patients limited the conclusions. Patients with donor T cell macrochimerism had high GvH to HvG T cell clonal ratios in their allografts.

This clone turned up a few times. Base qualities are not recorded, but no much larger clone differs from it by a single base. The label giving this sample's time point can be read as: cells obtained before transplantation from donor or recipient. Mixed lymphocyte reactions plated some 200,000 CFSE-labeled pre-transplant responders with some 200,000 irradiated violet-dye-labeled stimulators and were cultured for 6 days. Proliferating CD3+CD4+CFSE-low and CD3+CD8+CFSE-low responder cells were FACS-sorted on a BD Influx sorter after the mixed lymphocyte reaction. The library was built by means of the immunoSEQ multiplex PCR assay. In most patients, genomic DNA was isolated using the Qiagen DNeasy Blood and Tissue Kit and sent frozen to Adaptive Biotechnologies for TCR sequencing. For most patients, genomic DNA was subjected to high-throughput TCR-beta CDR3 sequencing by Adaptive Biotechnologies. The paper's processing steps were these. Adaptive's ImmunoSEQ software supplied the TCR sequencing data for 15 to 20 patients, while MiXCR and VDJtools were used to process a few other patients. To correct CD4 versus CD8 sorting errors, sequences present in both subsets at a frequency ratio below 5:1 were removed. CDR3 nucleotide sequences shared between donor and recipient were removed because the origin of such sequences could not be assigned. Alloreactive clones required at least 2-fold expansion over unstimulated cells and minimum CFSE-low frequency of 0.002% (template counts) or 0.001% (read counts). Clones were considered mappable if detected in sequenced pre-transplant spleen, lymph node, or MLR CFSE-low populations of the donor or recipient. Cumulative frequency of alloreactive clones was calculated as a percentage of all sequences weighted by copy number. The source is immuneACCESS, and TCRdb retained only in-frame sequences with V and J called. Part of the clones is not carried over; for the studies checked, unresolved V genes explain less than half of this, and the remainder is unexplained. V, J and clone size are those of that table, while D and trimming were read from the DNA. For this sample there are approximately 8,600 clones; 31% appear just once. The ten largest clones represent approximately 5.1% of the sample.

V is pruned by 4 bases and J by 5 bases, leaving 12 bases of the junction without a gene match. CDR3 length: 16 amino acids, cysteine to phenylalanine. Only the CDR3 part of the read is kept: 48 bases, read in frame from the first base. As encoded in the germline V gene, CDR1 is SGHAT while CDR2 is FQNNGV. The specimen was alloreactive CD4+ T cells from a mixed lymphocyte reaction culture, collected before intestinal transplant. Interpreted using the paper, the cell subset or site label stands for: CFSE-low proliferating T cells sorted from roughly six-day pre-transplant mixed lymphocyte reaction (GvH or HvG direction). The chain was built from TRBV11-2 and TRBJ2-3, with 7 middle bases fitting TRBD2. The source is a human patient who received an intestinal transplant. The DNA sequence is as follows: TGTGCCAGCAGCTCCGATGGGAGCGGGAAGGGAGATACGCAGTATTTT. It is translated as CASSSDGSGKGDTQYF. With the rest looked up from the reference TRBV11-2 and TRBJ2-3 genes rather than sequenced, the full variable domain is EAGVAQSPRYKIIEKRQSVAFWCNPISGHATLYWYQQILGQGPKLLIQFQNNGVVDDSQLPKDRFSAERLKGVDSTLKIQPAKLEDSAVYLCASSSDGSGKGDTQYFGPGTRLTVL.